This is a list of T cell receptor beta chains from one sample in a study of vaccination effects on CD4 cells after COVID-19. Repertoires were generated with immunoSEQ multiplex PCR, while TCRdb's copy carries only in-frame clones and drops some. The sample includes about 50,000 clones, over 60% of them seen just once. Their specific antigens are unknown. Source: CD4+ T cells from PBMCs cultured without peptide, taken before COVID-19 vaccination. The receptors were gathered from a human donor who received a COVID-19 vaccine. CDR3s include the opening cysteine and the closing phenylalanine or tryptophan. A D gene is named only where the DNA matches it firmly. Clone size is stated in some rows and not others, as once, few, many or a class when expanded.

CDR3: CASSLDRTGGSPLHF
DNA: TGTGCCAGCAGCTTGGACCGGACAGGGGGTTCACCCCTCCACTTT
size: -
J: TRBJ1-6
D: TRBD1
V: TRBV5-8

CDR3: CASSVRGLAVIGDTQYF
DNA: TGCGCCAGCAGCGTCCGGGGACTAGCGGTAATCGGGGATACGCAGTATTTT
size: -
J: TRBJ2-3
D: TRBD2
V: TRBV5-1

CDR3: CASNQGGPTEAFF
DNA: TGTGCCAGCAACCAAGGGGGCCCAACTGAAGCTTTCTTT
size: -
J: TRBJ1-1
D: TRBD1
V: TRBV6-5

CDR3: CASSLTAANYNEQFF
DNA: TGTGCCAGCAGCTTAACGGCTGCTAACTACAATGAGCAGTTCTTC
size: once
J: TRBJ2-1
D: -
V: TRBV11-2

CDR3: CATSDRAHQPQHF
DNA: TGTGCCACCAGTGATCGCGCGCATCAGCCCCAGCATTTT
size: -
J: TRBJ1-5
D: -
V: TRBV24-1

CDR3: CASSQEGTHSGGETQYF
DNA: TGCGCCAGCAGCCAAGAAGGTACCCACTCCGGGGGAGAGACCCAGTACTTC
size: -
J: TRBJ2-5
D: -
V: TRBV4-1

CDR3: CSANTNYGYTF
DNA: TGCAGTGCTAACACAAACTATGGCTACACCTTC
size: -
J: TRBJ1-2
D: -
V: TRBV20-1

CDR3: CASSVGRVTDNEQFF
DNA: TGTGCCAGCAGCGTCGGTAGGGTGACGGACAATGAGCAGTTCTTC
size: -
J: TRBJ2-1
D: -
V: TRBV9

CDR3: CASSLSTLLGSNEQFF
DNA: TGCGCCAGCAGCTTGTCAACGCTTCTGGGTTCGAATGAGCAGTTCTTC
size: -
J: TRBJ2-1
D: -
V: TRBV5-1

CDR3: CSVHGAGEKLFF
DNA: TGCAGCGTTCATGGGGCCGGGGAAAAACTGTTTTTT
size: -
J: TRBJ1-4
D: -
V: TRBV29-1

CDR3: CASSPQGSNQPQHF
DNA: TGTGCCAGCTCACCGCAGGGTAGCAATCAGCCCCAGCATTTT
size: few
J: TRBJ1-5
D: -
V: TRBV18

CDR3: CASSSGFPDRSNEQFF
DNA: TGCGCCAGCAGCTCCGGATTTCCCGACAGATCCAATGAGCAGTTCTTC
size: -
J: TRBJ2-1
D: -
V: TRBV5-1

CDR3: CASSPRSRQGATNEKLFF
DNA: TGTGCCAGCAGCCCGAGGTCGAGACAGGGGGCAACTAATGAAAAACTGTTTTTT
size: -
J: TRBJ1-4
D: TRBD1
V: TRBV7-9

CDR3: CASSREQGPNYGYTF
DNA: TGTGCCAGCAGTCGGGAACAGGGGCCTAACTATGGCTACACCTTC
size: -
J: TRBJ1-2
D: TRBD1
V: TRBV7-3

CDR3: CASSLGLGAYYGYTF
DNA: TGTGCCAGCAGCTTAGGTCTGGGGGCTTACTATGGCTACACCTTC
size: -
J: TRBJ1-2
D: -
V: TRBV7-2

CDR3: CASRRGYSNQPQHF
DNA: TGTGCCAGCAGGAGGGGTTATAGCAATCAGCCCCAGCATTTT
size: -
J: TRBJ1-5
D: -
V: TRBV6-5

CDR3: CASGLGQLSEAFF
DNA: TGTGCTAGTGGTTTGGGGCAGTTGAGTGAAGCTTTCTTT
size: -
J: TRBJ1-1
D: -
V: TRBV12-5

CDR3: CASSLSSSGNTIYF
DNA: TGTGCCAGCAGTCTAAGTAGCTCTGGAAACACCATATATTTT
size: -
J: TRBJ1-3
D: -
V: TRBV2